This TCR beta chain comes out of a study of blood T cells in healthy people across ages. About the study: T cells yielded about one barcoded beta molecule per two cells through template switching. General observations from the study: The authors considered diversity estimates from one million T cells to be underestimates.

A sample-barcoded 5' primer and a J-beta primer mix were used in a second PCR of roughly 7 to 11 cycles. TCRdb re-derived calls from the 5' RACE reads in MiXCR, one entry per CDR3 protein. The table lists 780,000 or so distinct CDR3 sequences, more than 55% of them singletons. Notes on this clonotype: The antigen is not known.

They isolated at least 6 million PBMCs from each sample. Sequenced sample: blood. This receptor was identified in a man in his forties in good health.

The chain's CDR3 is CASSPRLMGNSGANVLTF. CDR3 DNA: TGCGCCAGCAGTCCCCGGCTCATGGGGAACTCTGGGGCCAACGTCCTGACTTTC. The J gene is TRBJ2-6, the V gene TRBV5-1; D unclear. CDR1 SGHRS and CDR2 YFSETQ come from the germline V gene. CDR3 size: 18 residues. V was cut by 5 bases and J by 0 bases, with 18 bases left in between.